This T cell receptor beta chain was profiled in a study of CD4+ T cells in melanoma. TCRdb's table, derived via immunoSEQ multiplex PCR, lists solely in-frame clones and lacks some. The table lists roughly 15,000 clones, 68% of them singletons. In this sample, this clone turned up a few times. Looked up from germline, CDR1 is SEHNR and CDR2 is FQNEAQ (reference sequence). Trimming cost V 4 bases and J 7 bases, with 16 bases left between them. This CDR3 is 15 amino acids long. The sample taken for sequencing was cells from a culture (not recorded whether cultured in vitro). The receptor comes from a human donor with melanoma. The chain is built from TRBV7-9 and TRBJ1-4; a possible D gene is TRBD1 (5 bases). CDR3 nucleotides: TGTGCCAGCAGCTCCAGGGCGAGTAGTGCTGAAAAACTGTTTTTT. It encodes CASSSRASSAEKLFF.